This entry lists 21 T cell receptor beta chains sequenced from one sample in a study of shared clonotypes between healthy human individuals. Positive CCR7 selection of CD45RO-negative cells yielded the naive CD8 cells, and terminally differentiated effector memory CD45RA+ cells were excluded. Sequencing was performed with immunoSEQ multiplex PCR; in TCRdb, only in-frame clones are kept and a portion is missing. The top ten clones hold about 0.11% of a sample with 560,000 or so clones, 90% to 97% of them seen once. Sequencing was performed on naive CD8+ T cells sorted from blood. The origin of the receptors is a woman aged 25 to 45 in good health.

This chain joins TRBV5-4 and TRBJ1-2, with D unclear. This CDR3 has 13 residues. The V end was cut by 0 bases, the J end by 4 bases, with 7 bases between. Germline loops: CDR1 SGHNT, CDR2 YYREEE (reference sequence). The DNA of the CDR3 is TGTGCCAGCAGCTTGGGGTCCACCTATGGCTACACCTTC. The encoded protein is CASSLGSTYGYTF.

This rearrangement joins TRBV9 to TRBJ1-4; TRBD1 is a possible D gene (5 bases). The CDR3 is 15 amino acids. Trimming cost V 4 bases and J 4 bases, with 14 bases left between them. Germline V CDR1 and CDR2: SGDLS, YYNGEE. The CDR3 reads CASSQEGRLNEKLFF. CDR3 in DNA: TGTGCCAGCAGCCAAGAGGGACGCCTTAATGAAAAACTGTTTTTT.

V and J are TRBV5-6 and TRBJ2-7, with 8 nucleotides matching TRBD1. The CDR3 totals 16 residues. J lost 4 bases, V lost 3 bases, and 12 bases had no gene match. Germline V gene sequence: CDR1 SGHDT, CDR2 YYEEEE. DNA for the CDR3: TGTGCCAGCAGCTACCGGCAGTACAGGGGGATTTACGAGCAGTACTTC. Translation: CASSYRQYRGIYEQYF.

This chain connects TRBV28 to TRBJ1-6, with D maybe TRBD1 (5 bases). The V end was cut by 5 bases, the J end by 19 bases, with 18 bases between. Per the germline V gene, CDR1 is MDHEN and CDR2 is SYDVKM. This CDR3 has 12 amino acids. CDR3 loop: CASSNLGEPRHF. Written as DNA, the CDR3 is TGTGCCAGCAGTAACCTGGGGGAGCCCAGACACTTT.

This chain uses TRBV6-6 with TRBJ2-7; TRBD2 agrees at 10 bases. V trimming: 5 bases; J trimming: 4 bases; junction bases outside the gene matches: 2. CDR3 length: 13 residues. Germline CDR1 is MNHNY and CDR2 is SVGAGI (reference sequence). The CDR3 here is CASSEREGYEQYF. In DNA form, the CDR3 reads TGTGCCAGCAGTGAGCGGGAGGGGTACGAGCAGTACTTC.

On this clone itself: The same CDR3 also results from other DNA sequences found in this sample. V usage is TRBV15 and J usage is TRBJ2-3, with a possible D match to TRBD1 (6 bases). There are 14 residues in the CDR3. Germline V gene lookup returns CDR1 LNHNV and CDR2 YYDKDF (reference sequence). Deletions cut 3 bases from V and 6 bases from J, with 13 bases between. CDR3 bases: TGTGCCACCAGCAGGGGCAGGGGAGCGGATACGCAGTATTTT. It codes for CATSRGRGADTQYF.

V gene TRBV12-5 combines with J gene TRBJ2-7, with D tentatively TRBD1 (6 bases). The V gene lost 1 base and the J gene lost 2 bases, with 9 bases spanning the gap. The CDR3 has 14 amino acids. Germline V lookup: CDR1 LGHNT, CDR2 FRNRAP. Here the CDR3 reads CASGLERGTYEQYF. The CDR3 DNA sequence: TGTGCTAGTGGTTTGGAAAGGGGGACCTACGAGCAGTACTTC.

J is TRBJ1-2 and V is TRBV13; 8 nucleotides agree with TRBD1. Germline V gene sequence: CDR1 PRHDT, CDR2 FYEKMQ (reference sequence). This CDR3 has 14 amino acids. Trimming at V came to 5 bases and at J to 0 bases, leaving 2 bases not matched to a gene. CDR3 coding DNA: TGTGCCAGCAGCACGGGACAGGCTAACTATGGCTACACCTTC. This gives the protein CASSTGQANYGYTF.

CDR3 loop: CASSLWPGGSYEQYF. The CDR3 coding sequence is TGTGCCAGCAGTTTATGGCCGGGGGGCTCCTACGAGCAGTACTTC. This chain links TRBV28 with TRBJ2-5, with 7 bases lining up with TRBD2. The J call may be mistaken, given a closer DNA end match to TRBJ2-7. The germline CDR1 and CDR2 sequences are MDHEN and SYDVKM. CDR3 length equals 15 residues.

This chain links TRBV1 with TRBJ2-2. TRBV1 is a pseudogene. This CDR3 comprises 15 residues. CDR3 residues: CTSSRPPGVSGELFF. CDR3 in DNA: TGCACCAGCAGCCGGCCCCCTGGGGTTTCGGGGGAGCTGTTTTTT.

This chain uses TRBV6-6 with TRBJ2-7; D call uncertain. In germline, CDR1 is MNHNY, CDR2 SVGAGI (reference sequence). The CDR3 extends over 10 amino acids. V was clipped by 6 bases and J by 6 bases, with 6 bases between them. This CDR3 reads CASSPVEQYF. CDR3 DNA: TGTGCCAGCAGCCCCGTCGAGCAGTACTTC.

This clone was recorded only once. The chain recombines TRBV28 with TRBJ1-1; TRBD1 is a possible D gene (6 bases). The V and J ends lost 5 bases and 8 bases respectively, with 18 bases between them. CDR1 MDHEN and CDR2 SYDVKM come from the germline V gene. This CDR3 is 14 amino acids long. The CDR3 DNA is TGTGCCAGCAGTCCCCCTTTGGGGGGCGGGGAAGCTTTCTTT. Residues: CASSPPLGGGEAFF.

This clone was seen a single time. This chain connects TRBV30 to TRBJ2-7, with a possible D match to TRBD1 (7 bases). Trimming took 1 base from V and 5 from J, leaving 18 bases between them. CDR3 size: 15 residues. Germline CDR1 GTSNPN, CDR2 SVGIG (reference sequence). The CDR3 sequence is CAWSGSGRGDHEQYF. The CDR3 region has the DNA TGTGCCTGGAGTGGGTCGGGCAGGGGGGACCACGAGCAGTACTTC. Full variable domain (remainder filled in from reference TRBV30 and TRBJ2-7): SQTIHQWPATLVQPVGSPLSLECTVEGTSNPNLYWYRQAAGRGLQLLFYSVGIGQISSEVPQNLSASRPQDRQFILSSKKLLLSDSGFYLCAWSGSGRGDHEQYFGPGTRLTVT.

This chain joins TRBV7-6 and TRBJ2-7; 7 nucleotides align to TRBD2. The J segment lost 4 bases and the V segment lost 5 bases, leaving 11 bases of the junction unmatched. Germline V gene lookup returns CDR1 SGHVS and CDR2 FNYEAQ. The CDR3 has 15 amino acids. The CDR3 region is CASSQGSGPVYEQYF. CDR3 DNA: TGTGCCAGCAGCCAAGGTAGCGGGCCAGTTTACGAGCAGTACTTC.

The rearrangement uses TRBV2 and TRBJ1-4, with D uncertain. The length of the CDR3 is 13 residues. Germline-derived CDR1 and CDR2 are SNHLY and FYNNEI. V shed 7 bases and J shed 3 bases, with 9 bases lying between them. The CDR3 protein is CASKSVSNEKLFF. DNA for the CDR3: TGTGCCAGCAAGAGTGTATCTAATGAAAAACTGTTTTTT.

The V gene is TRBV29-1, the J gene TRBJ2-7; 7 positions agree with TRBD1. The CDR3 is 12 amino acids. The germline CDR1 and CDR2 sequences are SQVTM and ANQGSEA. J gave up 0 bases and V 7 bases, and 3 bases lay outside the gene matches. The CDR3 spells CSGRDSSYEQYF. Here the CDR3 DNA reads TGCAGCGGCCGGGACAGCTCCTACGAGCAGTACTTC.

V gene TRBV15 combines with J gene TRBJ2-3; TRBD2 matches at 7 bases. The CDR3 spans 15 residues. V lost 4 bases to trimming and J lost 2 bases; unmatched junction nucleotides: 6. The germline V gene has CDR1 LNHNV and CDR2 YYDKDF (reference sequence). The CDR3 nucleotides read TGTGCCACCAGCAAAGAGCGGGACCTCACAGATACGCAGTATTTT. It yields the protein CATSKERDLTDTQYF.

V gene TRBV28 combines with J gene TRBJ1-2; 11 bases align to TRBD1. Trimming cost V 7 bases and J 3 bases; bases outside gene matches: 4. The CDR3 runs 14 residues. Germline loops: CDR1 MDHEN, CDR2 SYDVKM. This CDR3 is CASTRTGGDYGYTF. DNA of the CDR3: TGTGCCAGCACCCGGACAGGGGGCGACTATGGCTACACCTTC.

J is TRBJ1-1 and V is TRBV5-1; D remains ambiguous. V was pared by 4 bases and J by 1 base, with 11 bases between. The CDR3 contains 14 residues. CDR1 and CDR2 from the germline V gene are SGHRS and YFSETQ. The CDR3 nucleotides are TGCGCCAGCAGCCCTCGGGCAGGGAACACTGAAGCTTTCTTT. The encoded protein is CASSPRAGNTEAFF.

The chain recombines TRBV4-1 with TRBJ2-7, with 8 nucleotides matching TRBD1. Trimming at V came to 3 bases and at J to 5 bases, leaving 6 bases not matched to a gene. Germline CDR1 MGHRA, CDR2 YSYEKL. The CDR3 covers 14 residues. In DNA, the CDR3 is TGCGCCAGCAGCCACCGGGACAGGCTCCACGAGCAGTACTTC. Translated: CASSHRDRLHEQYF.

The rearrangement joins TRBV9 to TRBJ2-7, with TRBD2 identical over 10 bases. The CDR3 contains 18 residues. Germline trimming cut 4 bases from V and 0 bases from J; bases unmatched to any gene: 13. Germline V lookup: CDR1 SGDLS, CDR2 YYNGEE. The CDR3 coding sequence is TGTGCCAGCAGCCCAGCAGTGTGGACTAGCGGTCGCTCCTACGAGCAGTACTTC. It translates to CASSPAVWTSGRSYEQYF.